The present entry profiles one T cell receptor beta chain with its context. Its antigen is not known. The read is 3 residues too short to cover the CDR3 end, so that end is filled in from the germline J gene. TCR beta CDR3 amplified by multiplex PCR from roughly 1,300 ng genomic DNA. The protocol was immunoSEQ multiplex PCR, while the TCRdb copy is restricted to in-frame clones and leaves out a portion. The sample table sets out 45,000 to 55,000 clones. Trimming at V came to 8 bases and at J to 6 bases, leaving 10 bases not matched to a gene. Germline CDR1 and CDR2: SQVTM and ANQGSEA. This CDR3 is 13 amino acids long. These data are taken from a study of T cells in women clearing cervical HPV infection. Study-level results: Unknown T-cell numbers per sample may underlie the richness differences. Controls had more TRBV6-7 (approximately 0.15%) than cases (approximately 0.11%). CIN3+ cases had significantly higher TCR richness than controls; evenness did not differ.

The sequenced material came from blood buffy coat. This rearrangement joins TRBV29-1 to TRBJ2-3; 8 bases map to TRBD2. This TCR was sampled from a woman aged 18-69 years with a cervical HPV16 infection that either progressed to CIN3+ or cleared (not recorded which). The CDR3: CSPLRGGDDTQYF. The DNA read from the CDR3 is TGCAGCCCCCTACGGGGGGGGGATGATACG.